This passage covers 21 T cell receptor beta chains from one sample sequenced in a study of metastatic and nonmetastatic thyroid tumors. With MiXCR, TCRdb reprocessed the PCR reads. Seen here are 20,000 to 25,000 clones, approximately 22% observed once, and the top ten hold less than 4.5%. Ahead of thyroid surgery, no patient had received treatment of any kind. Sequencing was performed on adjacent normal tissue. All receptors come from a female donor with papillary thyroid cancer or a benign thyroid nodule (not recorded which). Some clones in this sample may be carry-over from other donors' samples.

There are a few counts of this clone. The junction shows a germline mismatch at one end, possibly a read error. The sample carries other DNA sequences with the same CDR3. This chain uses TRBV27 with TRBJ2-5; 12 nucleotides match TRBD2. Germline V gene lookup returns CDR1 MNHEY and CDR2 SMNVEV (reference sequence). This CDR3 contains 16 residues. CDR3 sequence: CASSSETSGSFSTQYF. The DNA of the CDR3 is TGTGCCAGCAGCTCCGAGACTAGCGGGAGTTTTAGCACCCAATACTTC.

By frequency in the sample, this clone is medium-sized. V usage is TRBV7-8 and J usage is TRBJ2-7; TRBD2 matches 10 bases. The V gene's germline CDR1 is SGHVS and CDR2 FQNEAQ. J gave up 6 bases and V 4 bases, and 15 bases lay outside the gene matches. CDR3 length: 17 residues. CDR3 in amino acids: CASSSDISGGTLSEQYF. CDR3 nucleotides: TGTGCCAGCAGCTCAGATATTAGCGGGGGGACCTTATCCGAGCAGTACTTC.

Regarding this clone: At one boundary the junction diverges from the germline segment, which might be a read error. This chain joins TRBV7-8 and TRBJ2-4; D is perhaps TRBD2 (5 bases). The CDR3 is 15 amino acids. CDR1 and CDR2 from the germline V gene are SGHVS and FQNEAQ. The DNA for the CDR3 is TGTGCCAGCAGCCTCACGGGAATACCCCCTGGATCGGAGTTCTTC. Protein product: CASSLTGIPPGSEFF.

Ten or more counts support this clone. J is TRBJ1-1 and V is TRBV5-1; a weak D match, TRBD1 (5 bases). Germline-derived CDR1 and CDR2 are SGHRS and YFSETQ. The CDR3 covers 14 residues. The V and J ends lost 3 bases and 0 bases respectively, with 9 bases between them. CDR3 coding DNA: TGCGCCAGCAGCTGGGACGGCATGAACACTGAAGCTTTCTTT. This encodes CASSWDGMNTEAFF.

This clone was seen many times. The sample carries other DNA sequences with the same CDR3. The chain joins TRBV30 to TRBJ2-3; D is possibly TRBD1 (6 bases). The V gene's germline CDR1 is GTSNPN and CDR2 SVGIG (reference sequence). The CDR3 totals 16 residues. The ends were cut back, 0 bases at V and 2 bases at J, with 15 bases in the middle. CDR3 residues: CAWSVRGRPLTDTQYF. CDR3 nucleotides: TGTGCCTGGAGTGTAAGGGGGAGACCTCTCACAGATACGCAGTATTTT.

This clone is medium-sized. V usage is TRBV28 and J usage is TRBJ1-5; D possibly corresponds to TRBD1 (6 bases). The CDR3 consists of 15 residues. The germline V gene encodes CDR1 MDHEN and CDR2 SYDVKM. V gave up 6 bases and J gave up 0 bases, with 12 bases separating them. In nucleotides, the CDR3 is TGTGCCAGCAGGCGGGACACCGTTAGCAATCAGCCCCAGCATTTT. Amino acid sequence: CASRRDTVSNQPQHF.

For this clone: At one end the junction does not follow the germline gene, possibly because of a read error. The chain employs TRBV5-1 and TRBJ2-3; TRBD2 aligns across 12 bases. The CDR3 runs to 17 residues. Germline lookup yields CDR1 SGHRS and CDR2 YFSETQ. CDR3 DNA: TGCGCCAACAGCCCCGGACTAGCGGGGCATGACACAGATACGCAGTATTTT. This sequence encodes CANSPGLAGHDTDTQYF.

With respect to this clone: Mismatch with germline at one junction end may stem from a read error. The chain joins TRBV5-4 to TRBJ2-7; the match to TRBD2 covers 8 bases. This CDR3 spans 16 amino acids. Germline V gene lookup returns CDR1 SGHNT and CDR2 YYREEE (reference sequence). CDR3 sequence: CASRLVAGSGNYDQYF. CDR3 nucleotide sequence: TGTGCCAGCCGCTTGGTAGCGGGTAGCGGGAACTACGATCAGTACTTC.

Remarks on this clone: A much larger clone lies a single base off, so this may be a read error. The V call is TRBV29-1, the J call TRBJ1-1; 8 nucleotides line up with TRBD1. CDR1 SQVTM and CDR2 ANQGSEA come from the germline V gene. This CDR3 comprises 15 residues. The CDR3 bases are TGCAGCGTTGTCCGGGCAGGGGGCGCGTTCGATGCAGCTTTATTT. The encoded protein is CSVVRAGGAFDAALF.

This clone was observed a few times. V gene TRBV28 combines with J gene TRBJ1-6; D is perhaps TRBD1 (6 bases). Between the trimmed V and J ends, which lost 5 bases and 8 bases, there was a span of 16 bases. The CDR3 is 15 residues long. Germline-derived CDR1 and CDR2 are MDHEN and SYDVKM. The CDR3 loop is CASSLGQCQYSPLHF. CDR3 nucleotides: TGTGCCAGCAGTCTCGGACAGTGCCAGTATTCACCCCTCCACTTT.

This clone has only a few counts. A much larger clone is a single base away; this may be a read error. V and J are TRBV29-1 and TRBJ2-3; a weak D match, TRBD2 (5 bases). The CDR3 is made up of 15 amino acids. Trimming removed 3 bases at V and 4 bases at J, with 17 bases between. Germline CDR1 and CDR2: SQVTM and ANQGSEA. CDR3: CSVELVFASPDTQYF. In nucleotides, the CDR3 is TGCAGCGTTGAGTTGGTGTTTGCTAGCCCAGATACGCAGTATTTT.

This clone was counted many times. The chain recombines TRBV20-1 with TRBJ2-7, with a possible D match to TRBD2 (6 bases). The CDR3 totals 16 residues. V lost 0 bases and J lost 6, with 21 bases in between. Germline-derived CDR1 and CDR2 are DFQATT and SNEGSKA (reference sequence). CDR3 sequence: CSARDRREPRTTEQYF. The CDR3 DNA follows: TGCAGTGCTAGAGATCGCCGGGAGCCACGGACTACCGAGCAGTACTTC.

The J gene is TRBJ1-5, the V gene TRBV20-1; TRBD1 might be the D (6 bases). V lost 5 bases and J 1 base, leaving 9 bases between the germline ends. The length of the CDR3 is 13 residues. Germline-derived CDR1 and CDR2 are DFQATT and SNEGSKA (reference sequence). The CDR3 loop reads CSAPDRSNQPQHF. Here the CDR3 DNA reads TGCAGTGCTCCCGACAGGAGCAATCAGCCCCAGCATTTT.

In this sample, this clone turned up many times. The chain combines TRBV29-1 with TRBJ1-4; D may be TRBD1 (5 bases). Trimming pared 7 bases from V and 5 bases from J, leaving 8 bases between. CDR1 is SQVTM and CDR2 is ANQGSEA in the germline V gene. The CDR3 runs 11 residues. The CDR3 protein is CSAWGNEKLFF. In DNA form, the CDR3 reads TGCAGCGCTTGGGGGAATGAAAAACTGTTTTTT.

This clone was counted a few times. The CDR3 protein is CASSPWGTVHDEQFF. CDR3 in DNA: TGTGCCAGCAGTCCGTGGGGGACAGTCCACGATGAGCAGTTCTTC. The rearrangement links TRBV27 to TRBJ2-1; TRBD1 matches at 7 bases. The CDR3 extends over 15 amino acids. The V and J ends lost 5 bases and 8 bases, in that order; junction bases with no gene match: 12. Germline CDR1 MNHEY, CDR2 SMNVEV (reference sequence).

This chain connects TRBV24-1 to TRBJ1-2; no clear D. Germline V gene lookup returns CDR1 KGHDR and CDR2 SFDVKD. Trimming took 3 bases from V and 3 from J, leaving 10 bases between them. The CDR3 consists of 14 residues. The CDR3 here is CATSDADNYYGYTF. The CDR3 DNA follows: TGTGCCACCAGTGATGCCGACAATTACTATGGCTACACCTTC.

This clone occurred many times. The chain carries TRBV7-6 and TRBJ1-1, with D unclear. The CDR3 length is 13 residues. The germline CDR1 and CDR2 sequences are SGHVS and FNYEAQ. Trimming stripped 6 bases from V and 3 bases from J, with 11 bases between. The CDR3 protein is CASRLDTYTEAFF. CDR3 bases: TGTGCCAGCAGACTAGACACCTACACTGAAGCTTTCTTT.

The genes are TRBV28 and TRBJ2-2; 9 bases align to TRBD1. This CDR3 has 16 amino acids. The V gene end was trimmed by 5 bases and the J gene end by 1 base; junction bases not matched to a gene: 5. Germline V CDR1 and CDR2: MDHEN, SYDVKM. The CDR3 here is CASSPRQGGNTGELFF. The CDR3 DNA reads TGTGCCAGCAGTCCGAGACAGGGGGGGAACACCGGGGAGCTGTTTTTT.

There are many counts of this clone. The chain recombines TRBV2 with TRBJ2-1; D gene ambiguous. The CDR3 has 12 residues. V shed 1 base and J shed 13 bases, with 11 bases lying between them. The germline CDR1 and CDR2 sequences are SNHLY and FYNNEI. CDR3 region: CASSEVGGLQFF. In nucleotides, the CDR3 is TGTGCCAGCAGTGAAGTTGGCGGATTACAGTTCTTC.

The gene calls are TRBV5-1 and TRBJ1-2, with a weak D call TRBD1 (5 bases). CDR1 and CDR2 (germline): SGHRS, YFSETQ. The CDR3 is 16 amino acids. Trimming cost V 0 bases and J 5 bases, with 17 bases left between them. CDR3 region: CASSLEGQRGGYGYTF. The CDR3 DNA is TGCGCCAGCAGCTTGGAGGGGCAGAGAGGTGGTTATGGCTACACCTTC.

The chain links TRBV6-8 to TRBJ2-7; D may be TRBD1 or TRBD2 (5 bases each). The CDR3 has 13 residues. CDR1 and CDR2 from the germline V gene are MNHGY and SAAAGT. The CDR3 sequence is CITGRTKSYEQYF. CDR3 sequence (DNA): TGTATAACGGGGCGAACCAAGTCCTACGAGCAGTACTTC.